This T cell receptor (beta chain) emerged from a study of cytomegalovirus exposure and HLA in healthy donors. Across the study: Caucasian-associated ancestry cluster membership applied to about 83% of 398 genotyped donors.

Participants comprised healthy donors of bone marrow. General observations from the study: The authors enumerated over 150 TCR beta chains as linked to cytomegalovirus. Clonal expansion, a later analysis showed, was greater in HLA-associated TCR beta chains than in equally common others.

PCR involved 60 Vbeta and 13 Jbeta primers. Method: immunoSEQ multiplex PCR; TCRdb's copy keeps in-frame clones and lacks some. The sample includes around 100,000 clones, around three quarters of them seen just once. As concerns this clone: No antigen is known for it.

Germline CDR1 reads SGHRS; CDR2 reads YFSETQ. This CDR3 comprises 15 residues. V lost 4 bases to trimming and J lost 5 bases, with 18 bases between them. Sequencing was performed on PBMCs. The source is a woman aged 45-59 years in good health and CMV-seropositive. The chain couples TRBV5-1 to TRBJ1-1, with D possibly matching TRBD1 (6 bases). The CDR3 sequence is CASSRKSDRRTEAFF. CDR3 coding DNA: TGCGCCAGCAGCCGAAAATCGGACAGACGAACTGAAGCTTTCTTT.